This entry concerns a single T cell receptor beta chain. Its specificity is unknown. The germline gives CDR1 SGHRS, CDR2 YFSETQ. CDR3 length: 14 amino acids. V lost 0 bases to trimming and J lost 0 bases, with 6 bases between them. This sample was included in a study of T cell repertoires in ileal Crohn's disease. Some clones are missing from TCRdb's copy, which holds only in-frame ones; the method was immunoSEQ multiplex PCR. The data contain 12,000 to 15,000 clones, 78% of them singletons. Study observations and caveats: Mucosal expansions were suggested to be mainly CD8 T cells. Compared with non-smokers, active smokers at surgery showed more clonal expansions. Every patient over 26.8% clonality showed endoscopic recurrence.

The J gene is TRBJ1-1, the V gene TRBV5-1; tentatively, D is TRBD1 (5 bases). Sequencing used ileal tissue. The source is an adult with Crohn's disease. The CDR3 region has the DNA TGCGCCAGCAGCTTGGCACAGGTGAACACTGAAGCTTTCTTT. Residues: CASSLAQVNTEAFF.